This TCR beta chain was sequenced during a study of cytomegalovirus exposure and HLA in healthy donors. The wider study: As released early, the data held some 85 million unique TCRs from HLA-typed donors.

PCR employed 60 Vbeta and 13 Jbeta primers. TCRdb keeps only in-frame clones here, not all; method: immunoSEQ multiplex PCR. This sample has around 54,000 clones; 80% occur once, and the top ten carry 8% to 8.5%. V lost 4 bases and J 5 bases, leaving 13 bases between the germline ends. The germline V gene has CDR1 SSHAT and CDR2 FNYEAQ (reference sequence). The CDR3 totals 14 residues. The sequenced sample was PBMCs. The receptor was isolated from a man younger than 45 in good health and CMV-seropositive. The V and J genes are TRBV7-7 and TRBJ2-3, with D maybe TRBD1 (6 bases). The CDR3 nucleotides are TGTGCCAGCAGCTCCGCGGACAGTAGAGATACGCAGTATTTT. Translated: CASSSADSRDTQYF.